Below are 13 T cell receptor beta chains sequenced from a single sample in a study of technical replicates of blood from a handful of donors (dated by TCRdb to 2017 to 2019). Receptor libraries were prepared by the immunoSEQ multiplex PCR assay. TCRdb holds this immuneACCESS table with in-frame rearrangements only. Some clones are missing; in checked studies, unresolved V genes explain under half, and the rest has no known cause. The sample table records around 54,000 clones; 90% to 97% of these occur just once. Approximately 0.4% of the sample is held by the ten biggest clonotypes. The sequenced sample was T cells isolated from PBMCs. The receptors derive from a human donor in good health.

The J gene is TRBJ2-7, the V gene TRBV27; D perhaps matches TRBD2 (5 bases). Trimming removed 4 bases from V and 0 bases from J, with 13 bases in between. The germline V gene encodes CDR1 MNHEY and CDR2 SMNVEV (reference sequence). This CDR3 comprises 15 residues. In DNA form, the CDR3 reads TGTGCCAGCAGTTCCTGGGGAGTCAGCTCCTACGAGCAGTACTTC. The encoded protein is CASSSWGVSSYEQYF.

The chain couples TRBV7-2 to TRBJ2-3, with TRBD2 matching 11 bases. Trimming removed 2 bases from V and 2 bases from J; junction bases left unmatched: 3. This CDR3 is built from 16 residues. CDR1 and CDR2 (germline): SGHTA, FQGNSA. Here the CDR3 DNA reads TGTGCCAGCAGCTTAACTAGCGGGAGTTACACAGATACGCAGTATTTT. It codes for CASSLTSGSYTDTQYF.

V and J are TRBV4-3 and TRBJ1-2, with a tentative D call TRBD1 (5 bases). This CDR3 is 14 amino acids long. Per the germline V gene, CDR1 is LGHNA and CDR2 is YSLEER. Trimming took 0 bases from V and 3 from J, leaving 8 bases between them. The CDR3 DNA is TGCGCCAGCAGCCAAGACCAGACAGACTATGGCTACACCTTC. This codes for CASSQDQTDYGYTF.

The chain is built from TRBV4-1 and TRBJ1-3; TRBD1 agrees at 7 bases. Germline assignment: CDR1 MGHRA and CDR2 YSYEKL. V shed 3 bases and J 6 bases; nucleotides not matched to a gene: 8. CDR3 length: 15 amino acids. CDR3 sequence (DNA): TGCGCCAGCAGCCATCGACAGGGCAGTGAAAACACCATATATTTT. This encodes CASSHRQGSENTIYF.

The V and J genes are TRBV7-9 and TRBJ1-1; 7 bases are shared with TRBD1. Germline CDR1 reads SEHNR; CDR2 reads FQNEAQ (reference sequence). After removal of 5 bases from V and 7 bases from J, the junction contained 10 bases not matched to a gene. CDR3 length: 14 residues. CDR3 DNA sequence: TGTGCCAGCAGCCCCGAACGCAGGGACAGTGAAGCTTTCTTT. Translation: CASSPERRDSEAFF.

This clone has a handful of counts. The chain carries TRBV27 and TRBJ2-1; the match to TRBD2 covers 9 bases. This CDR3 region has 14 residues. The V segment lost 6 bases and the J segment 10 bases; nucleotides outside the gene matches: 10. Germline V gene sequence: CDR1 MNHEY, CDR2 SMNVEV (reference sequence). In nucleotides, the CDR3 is TGTGCCAGCAGCACTGGGGGACTAGCCGCCGAGCAGTTCTTC. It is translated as CASSTGGLAAEQFF.

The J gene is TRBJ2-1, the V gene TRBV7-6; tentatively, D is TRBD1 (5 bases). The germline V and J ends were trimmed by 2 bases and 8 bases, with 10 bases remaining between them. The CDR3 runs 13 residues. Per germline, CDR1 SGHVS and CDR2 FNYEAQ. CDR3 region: CASSLTGRDEQFF. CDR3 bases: TGTGCCAGCAGCTTAACAGGAAGGGATGAGCAGTTCTTC.

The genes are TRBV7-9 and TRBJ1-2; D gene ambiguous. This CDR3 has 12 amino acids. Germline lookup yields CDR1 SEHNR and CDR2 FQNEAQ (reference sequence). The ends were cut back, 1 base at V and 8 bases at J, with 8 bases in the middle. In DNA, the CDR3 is TGTGCCAGCAGCTTAGACACTACCGGCTACACCTTC. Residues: CASSLDTTGYTF.

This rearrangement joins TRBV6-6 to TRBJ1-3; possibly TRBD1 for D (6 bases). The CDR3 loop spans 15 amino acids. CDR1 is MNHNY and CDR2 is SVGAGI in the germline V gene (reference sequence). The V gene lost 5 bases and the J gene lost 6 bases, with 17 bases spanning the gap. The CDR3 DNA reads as TGTGCCAGCAGTCAAACAGGGTCCTCTCAAAACACCATATATTTT. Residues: CASSQTGSSQNTIYF.

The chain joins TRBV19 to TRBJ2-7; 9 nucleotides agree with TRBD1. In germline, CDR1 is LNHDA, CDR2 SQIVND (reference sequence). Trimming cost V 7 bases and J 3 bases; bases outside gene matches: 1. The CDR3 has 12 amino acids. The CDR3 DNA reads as TGTGCCAGTATGGGACAGGGCTACGAGCAGTACTTC. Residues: CASMGQGYEQYF. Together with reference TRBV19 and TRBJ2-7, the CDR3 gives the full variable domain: DGGITQSPKYLFRKEGQNVTLSCEQNLNHDAMYWYRQDPGQGLRLIYYSQIVNDFQKGDIAEGYSVSREKKESFPLTVTSAQKNPTAFYLCASMGQGYEQYFGPGTRLTVT.

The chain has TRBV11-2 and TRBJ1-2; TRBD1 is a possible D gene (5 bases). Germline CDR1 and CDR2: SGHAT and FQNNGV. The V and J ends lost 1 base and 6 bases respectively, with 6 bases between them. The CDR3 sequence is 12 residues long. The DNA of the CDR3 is TGTGCCAGCAGCTTAGGGGGCCATGGCTACACCTTC. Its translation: CASSLGGHGYTF.

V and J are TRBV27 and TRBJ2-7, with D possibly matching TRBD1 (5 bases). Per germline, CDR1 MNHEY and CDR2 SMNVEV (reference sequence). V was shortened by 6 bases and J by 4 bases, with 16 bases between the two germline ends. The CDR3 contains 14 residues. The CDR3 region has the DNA TGTGCCAGCAGAAATCAAGACAGCCGATACGAGCAGTACTTC. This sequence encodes CASRNQDSRYEQYF.

The CDR3 loop reads CASSKRMTEMSSGNTIYF. CDR3 bases: TGTGCCAGCTCAAAAAGAATGACAGAGATGAGCTCTGGAAACACCATATATTTT. The chain carries TRBV18 and TRBJ1-3; maybe TRBD1 (5 bases). This CDR3 spans 18 amino acids. V gave up 5 bases and J gave up 0 bases, with 20 bases separating them. Germline CDR1 reads KGHSH; CDR2 reads LQKENI.